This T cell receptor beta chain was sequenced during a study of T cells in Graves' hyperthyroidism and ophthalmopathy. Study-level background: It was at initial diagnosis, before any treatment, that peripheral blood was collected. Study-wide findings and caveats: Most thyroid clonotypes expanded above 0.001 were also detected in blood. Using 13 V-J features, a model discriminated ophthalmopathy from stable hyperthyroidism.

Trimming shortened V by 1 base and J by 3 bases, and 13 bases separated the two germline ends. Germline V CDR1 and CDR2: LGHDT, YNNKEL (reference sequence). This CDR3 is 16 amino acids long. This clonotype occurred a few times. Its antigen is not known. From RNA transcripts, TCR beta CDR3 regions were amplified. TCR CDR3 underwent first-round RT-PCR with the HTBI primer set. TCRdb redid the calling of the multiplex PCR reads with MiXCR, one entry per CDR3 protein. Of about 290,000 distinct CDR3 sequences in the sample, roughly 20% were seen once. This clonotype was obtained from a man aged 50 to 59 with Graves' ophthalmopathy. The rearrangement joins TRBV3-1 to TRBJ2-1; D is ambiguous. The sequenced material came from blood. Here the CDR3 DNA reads TGTGCCAGCAGCCAAGTCTTTTCCGGTCACTACAATGAGCAGTTCTTC. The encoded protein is CASSQVFSGHYNEQFF.